The 28 T cell receptor beta chains reported below all come from one sample, sequenced in a study of cytomegalovirus exposure and HLA in healthy donors. Use of 60 Vbeta and 13 Jbeta primers characterized the PCR. Libraries were prepared by immunoSEQ multiplex PCR; TCRdb keeps only in-frame clonotypes and omits some of them. The data contain about 84,000 clones, roughly 78% of them seen just once; the ten biggest clones take up about 2.7%. Sequenced sample: PBMCs. These receptors were taken from a male donor in good health and CMV-seropositive.

The DNA of the CDR3 is TGCGCCAGCAGCCTTGGACAAATCACAGATACGCAGTATTTT. Translation gives CASSLGQITDTQYF. The rearrangement joins TRBV5-1 to TRBJ2-3, with TRBD1 as a possible D gene (5 bases). The ends were cut back, 4 bases at V and 2 bases at J, with 11 bases in the middle. The length of the CDR3 is 14 residues. Germline-derived CDR1 and CDR2 are SGHRS and YFSETQ.

The chain recombines TRBV5-4 with TRBJ2-3, with 8 bases aligning to TRBD2. J was trimmed by 0 bases and V by 5 bases; bases with no gene match: 14. Germline assignment: CDR1 SGHNT and CDR2 YYREEE (reference sequence). CDR3 length equals 18 residues. CDR3 nucleotides: TGTGCCAGCAGTACTTTTCTTAGCGGGGCCCTGAGCACAGATACGCAGTATTTT. The encoded protein is CASSTFLSGALSTDTQYF.

CDR3 residues: CASSQDGLRGYTDTQYF. The CDR3 DNA reads TGCGCCAGCAGCCAAGATGGCCTACGAGGCTACACAGATACGCAGTATTTT. The V gene is TRBV4-3, the J gene TRBJ2-3; D is undetermined. CDR1 and CDR2 from the germline V gene are LGHNA and YSLEER. The V gene lost 0 bases and the J gene lost 2 bases, with 15 bases spanning the gap. CDR3 length: 17 amino acids.

The V and J genes are TRBV9 and TRBJ2-1, with 9 bases identical to TRBD2. Trimming took 1 base from V and 7 from J; bases not matched to a gene: 12. This CDR3 comprises 17 residues. In germline, CDR1 is SGDLS, CDR2 YYNGEE. The CDR3 here is CASSVKSWVAGVNEQFF. CDR3 in DNA: TGTGCCAGCAGCGTAAAGAGCTGGGTAGCGGGAGTTAATGAGCAGTTCTTC.

The chain uses TRBV28 and TRBJ2-7, with D possibly being TRBD1 (6 bases). Trimming cost V 7 bases and J 3 bases, with 13 bases left between them. Germline V CDR1 and CDR2: MDHEN, SYDVKM. CDR3 length equals 13 residues. In DNA, the CDR3 is TGTGCCAGCATGACAGGAGAGAGCTACGAGCAGTACTTC. Translation: CASMTGESYEQYF.

The chain couples TRBV27 to TRBJ2-1; 8 bases fit TRBD2. The V segment lost 4 bases and the J segment 6 bases; nucleotides outside the gene matches: 17. From germline, CDR1 is MNHEY and CDR2 SMNVEV (reference sequence). The CDR3 extends over 18 amino acids. In nucleotides, the CDR3 is TGTGCCAGCAGTTCCCCAACCGGGGCACTAGCGGTCCGCAATGAGCAGTTCTTC. It codes for CASSSPTGALAVRNEQFF.

The gene calls are TRBV29-1 and TRBJ1-6; 8 bases fit TRBD1. Germline V gene sequence: CDR1 SQVTM, CDR2 ANQGSEA. The CDR3 extends over 12 amino acids. V lost 6 bases, J lost 7 bases, and 2 bases stayed unmatched. The CDR3 DNA sequence: TGCAGCGTCCGACAGGGGAATTCACCCCTCCACTTT. As protein: CSVRQGNSPLHF.

The V and J genes are TRBV29-1 and TRBJ2-7; 10 bases are a match to TRBD1. Germline-derived CDR1 and CDR2 are SQVTM and ANQGSEA. V trimming: 0 bases; J trimming: 5 bases; junction bases outside the gene matches: 7. The CDR3 totals 15 residues. The chain's CDR3 is CSVEDEDRGRNEQYF. The CDR3 DNA is TGCAGCGTTGAAGACGAAGACAGGGGGCGGAACGAGCAGTACTTC.

The CDR3 nucleotides are TGCGCCAGCAGCCAAGACCCAATGTGGGAGACCGAGCAGTACTTC. Amino acids: CASSQDPMWETEQYF. The chain joins TRBV4-3 to TRBJ2-7, with a weak D call TRBD2 (5 bases). Trimming shortened V by 0 bases and J by 6 bases, and 15 bases separated the two germline ends. CDR1 is LGHNA and CDR2 is YSLEER in the germline V gene. CDR3 length equals 15 residues.

CDR3 nucleotide sequence: TGTGCCAGCTTTGGTCCAGGCATCTTCTCCTACGAGCAGTACTTC. It is translated as CASFGPGIFSYEQYF. V usage is TRBV6-6 and J usage is TRBJ2-7; D gene uncertain. Per germline, CDR1 MNHNY and CDR2 SVGAGI (reference sequence). The CDR3 consists of 15 residues. Trimming shortened V by 8 bases and J by 0 bases, and 17 bases separated the two germline ends.

This clone came up a few times. This chain connects TRBV4-1 to TRBJ1-5, with no clear D. CDR1 MGHRA and CDR2 YSYEKL come from the germline V gene. The germline V and J ends were trimmed by 1 base and 7 bases, with 11 bases remaining between them. CDR3 length: 14 residues. Here the CDR3 reads CASSQGGAGQPQHF. In nucleotides, the CDR3 is TGCGCCAGCAGCCAAGGAGGTGCTGGGCAGCCCCAGCATTTT.

V is TRBV18 and J is TRBJ2-7, with 9 bases aligning to TRBD1. This CDR3 comprises 15 residues. CDR1 is KGHSH and CDR2 is LQKENI in the germline V gene. J lost 2 bases, V lost 5 bases, and 7 bases had no gene match. This CDR3 reads CASSFQGQGAYEQYF. The CDR3 region has the DNA TGTGCCAGCTCATTCCAGGGACAGGGCGCCTACGAGCAGTACTTC.

The gene calls are TRBV15 and TRBJ2-3; D ambiguous. From germline, CDR1 is LNHNV and CDR2 YYDKDF (reference sequence). Trimming removed 0 bases from V and 4 bases from J, with 17 bases in between. This CDR3 has 17 amino acids. The CDR3 sequence is CATSRDPKRAEADTQYF. Here the CDR3 DNA reads TGTGCCACCAGCAGAGATCCTAAGAGAGCTGAGGCAGATACGCAGTATTTT.

The chain has TRBV2 and TRBJ2-2; TRBD1 aligns across 7 bases. The CDR3 covers 14 residues. V lost 6 bases to trimming and J lost 6 bases; unmatched junction nucleotides: 7. Germline-derived CDR1 and CDR2 are SNHLY and FYNNEI. CDR3 amino acids: CASSQSTGAGELFF. The CDR3 nucleotides read TGTGCCAGCAGCCAGAGCACAGGGGCCGGGGAGCTGTTTTTT.

The rearrangement joins TRBV27 to TRBJ1-1; D is unclear. Germline V gene lookup returns CDR1 MNHEY and CDR2 SMNVEV (reference sequence). The V end lost 7 bases, the J end lost 2 bases, and 14 bases lay between the germline ends. This CDR3 spans 14 amino acids. CDR3 in DNA: TGTGCCAGCACCAAATCGGTCGATAACACTGAAGCTTTCTTT. This sequence encodes CASTKSVDNTEAFF.

The chain joins TRBV10-3 to TRBJ1-4, with D maybe TRBD1 (6 bases). The CDR3 extends over 15 amino acids. Trimming cost V 10 bases and J 7 bases, with 22 bases left between them. The V gene's germline CDR1 is ENHRY and CDR2 SYGVKD. CDR3 coding DNA: TGTGCCACCGCATTCAGGGGTAGTGAAGGTGAAAAACTGTTTTTT. Protein product: CATAFRGSEGEKLFF.

The chain is built from TRBV7-2 and TRBJ1-2; the match to TRBD1 covers 10 bases. The germline CDR1 and CDR2 sequences are SGHTA and FQGNSA. V was pared by 4 bases and J by 6 bases, with 14 bases of the junction left unmatched. This CDR3 spans 17 amino acids. In DNA form, the CDR3 reads TGTGCCAGCAGCTCTTCCCGGGACAGGGGTACGATTAATGGCTACACCTTC. It yields the protein CASSSSRDRGTINGYTF. Complete variable domain (other parts from reference TRBV7-2 and TRBJ1-2): GAGVSQSPSNKVTEKGKDVELRCDPISGHTALYWYRQSLGQGLEFLIYFQGNSAPDKSGLPSDRFSAERTGGSVSTLTIQRTQQEDSAVYLCASSSSRDRGTINGYTFGSGTRLTVV.

The genes are TRBV2 and TRBJ1-3, with D possibly TRBD1 on 5 matching bases. This CDR3 has 18 amino acids. The germline V gene encodes CDR1 SNHLY and CDR2 FYNNEI. V was trimmed by 5 bases and J by 0 bases, leaving 20 bases between them. The CDR3 bases are TGTGCCAGCAGTCTGAGGCTGCTGATGGGGCTCTCTGGAAACACCATATATTTT. Translated, it gives CASSLRLLMGLSGNTIYF.

The chain carries TRBV6-1 and TRBJ1-5; 7 positions match TRBD1. CDR3 size: 15 residues. Per the germline V gene, CDR1 is MNHNS and CDR2 is SASEGT. With 5 bases clipped from V and 6 bases from J, the junction kept 10 bases outside the gene matches. The CDR3 loop is CASSSTGSDSQPQHF. CDR3 nucleotide sequence: TGTGCCAGCAGTTCGACAGGGTCAGATAGTCAGCCCCAGCATTTT.

The V and J genes are TRBV5-4 and TRBJ2-7; weak D call: TRBD1 (5 bases). The V and J ends lost 2 bases and 2 bases respectively, with 11 bases between them. This CDR3 region has 14 residues. Per germline, CDR1 SGHNT and CDR2 YYREEE (reference sequence). CDR3 sequence: CASSLHDRAYEQYF. The CDR3 nucleotides read TGTGCCAGCAGCTTACATGACAGAGCCTACGAGCAGTACTTC.

This clone was counted a few times. The chain employs TRBV10-3 and TRBJ2-2, with 8 bases identical to TRBD1. After removal of 5 bases from V and 2 bases from J, the junction contained 4 bases not matched to a gene. CDR3 length equals 15 residues. Per germline, CDR1 ENHRY and CDR2 SYGVKD. CDR3 protein: CAISTTGGNTGELFF. CDR3 nucleotide sequence: TGTGCCATCAGTACCACAGGGGGTAACACCGGGGAGCTGTTTTTT.

The sample holds a few counts of this clone. This chain joins TRBV5-1 and TRBJ2-5; tentatively, D is TRBD2 (6 bases). CDR3 length: 15 amino acids. V was trimmed by 1 base and J by 5 bases, leaving 15 bases between them. Germline V gene data show CDR1 as SGHRS and CDR2 as YFSETQ. Here the CDR3 reads CASSLSVLAKETQYF. For the CDR3, the DNA is TGCGCCAGCAGCTTGTCGGTCCTAGCGAAGGAGACCCAGTACTTC.

CDR3 in amino acids: CASSQRQRASTDTQYF. CDR3 nucleotides: TGTGCCAGCAGCCAAAGGCAGCGGGCTAGCACAGATACGCAGTATTTT. The V gene is TRBV5-4, the J gene TRBJ2-3, with a weak D call TRBD2 (6 bases). The CDR3 is 16 amino acids. V lost 4 bases, J lost 0 bases, and 15 bases lay in between. Per the germline V gene, CDR1 is SGHNT and CDR2 is YYREEE (reference sequence). Filled out from reference TRBV5-4 and TRBJ2-3, the complete variable domain reads ETGVTQSPTHLIKTRGQQVTLRCSSQSGHNTVSWYQQALGQGPQFIFQYYREEENGRGNFPPRFSGLQFPNYSSELNVNALELDDSALYLCASSQRQRASTDTQYFGPGTRLTVL.

The table lists this clone with a few counts. The genes are TRBV5-1 and TRBJ2-7; 10 bases are shared with TRBD2. The germline V gene has CDR1 SGHRS and CDR2 YFSETQ. V lost 1 base and J lost 5; bases outside the gene matches: 6. This CDR3 spans 15 amino acids. The CDR3 spells CASSLNSGRSHEQYF. The CDR3 DNA follows: TGCGCCAGCAGCTTGAATAGCGGGAGGAGCCACGAGCAGTACTTC.

The chain employs TRBV29-1 and TRBJ2-1; TRBD2 matches 13 bases. CDR1 is SQVTM and CDR2 is ANQGSEA in the germline V gene. CDR3 size: 14 residues. With 6 bases clipped from V and 2 bases from J, the junction kept 1 base outside the gene matches. The CDR3 loop is CSVTSGRAYNEQFF. In DNA form, the CDR3 reads TGCAGCGTCACTAGCGGGAGGGCCTACAATGAGCAGTTCTTC.

The chain uses TRBV7-2 and TRBJ1-1, with D possibly matching TRBD1 (5 bases). The length of the CDR3 is 13 residues. V lost 4 bases and J lost 3, with 9 bases in between. Germline V CDR1 and CDR2: SGHTA, FQGNSA. The CDR3 nucleotides are TGTGCCAGCAGCTGGACATGGGACACTGAAGCTTTCTTT. Encoded protein: CASSWTWDTEAFF.

V usage is TRBV11-2 and J usage is TRBJ2-1; 8 nucleotides match TRBD2. V trimming: 3 bases; J trimming: 2 bases; junction bases outside the gene matches: 3. Germline CDR1 is SGHAT and CDR2 is FQNNGV. CDR3 length equals 15 residues. The CDR3, as DNA: TGTGCCAGCAGCTTTGGCGGGGGGACCTACAATGAGCAGTTCTTC. This codes for CASSFGGGTYNEQFF.

V is TRBV28 and J is TRBJ1-5; D is possibly TRBD1 (6 bases). The CDR3 extends over 15 amino acids. Germline values: CDR1 MDHEN, CDR2 SYDVKM. Trimming removed 0 bases from V and 3 bases from J, with 9 bases in between. CDR3 residues: CASSLWDSDNQPQHF. The CDR3 region has the DNA TGTGCCAGCAGTTTATGGGACAGCGACAATCAGCCCCAGCATTTT.